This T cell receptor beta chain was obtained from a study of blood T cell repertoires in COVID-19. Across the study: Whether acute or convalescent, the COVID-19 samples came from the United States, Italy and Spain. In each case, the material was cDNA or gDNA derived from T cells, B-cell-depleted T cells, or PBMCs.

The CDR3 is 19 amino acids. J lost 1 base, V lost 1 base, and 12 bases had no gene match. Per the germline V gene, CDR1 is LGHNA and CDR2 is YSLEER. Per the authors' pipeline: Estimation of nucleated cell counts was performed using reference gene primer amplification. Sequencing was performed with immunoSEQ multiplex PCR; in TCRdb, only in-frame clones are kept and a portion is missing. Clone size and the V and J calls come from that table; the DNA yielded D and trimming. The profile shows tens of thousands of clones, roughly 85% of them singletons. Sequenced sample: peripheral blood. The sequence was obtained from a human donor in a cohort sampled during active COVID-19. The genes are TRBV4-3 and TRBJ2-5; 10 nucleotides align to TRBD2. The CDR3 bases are TGCGCCAGCAGCCAAGGGGGCACTAGCGGGGCCTCGAGCCAAGAGACCCAGTACTTC. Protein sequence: CASSQGGTSGASSQETQYF.